One TCR beta chain is described in this entry. The antigen is undetermined. Described treatment: approximately 10-day PBMC culture with coronavirus spike peptide pools or control peptides (ViraFEST assay). Sequenced with the Oncomine TCR Beta short-read assay was DNA taken from cultured CD4+ T cells. TCRdb processed the PCR reads anew with MiXCR; each CDR3 protein has one entry. The profile covers approximately 9,000 distinct CDR3 sequences, with 45% to 65% appearing a single time and roughly 18% taken by the ten largest. This sample was taken from a study of vaccination and CD4 T cells after COVID-19. The wider study: From HCoV-229E, HCoV-OC43, HCoV-NL63 and SARS-CoV-2, overlapping spike peptides were used to stimulate the cells.

Unmatched junction bases numbered 3, after V lost 10 bases and J lost 2 bases. This CDR3 has 12 amino acids. CDR1 and CDR2 (germline): MDHEN, SYDVKM. Sequenced input: CD4+ T cells from blood, cultured in vitro. The receptor's source is a human donor who had recovered from COVID-19. This chain uses TRBV28 with TRBJ1-2; 8 nucleotides agree with TRBD1. The CDR3 spells CATRTGNYGYTF. DNA for the CDR3: TGTGCCACCCGGACAGGGAACTATGGCTACACCTTC.